These T cell receptor beta chains were read from a single sample in a study of T cell responses to AZD1222 COVID-19 vaccine. Libraries were prepared by immunoSEQ multiplex PCR; TCRdb keeps only in-frame clonotypes and omits some of them. Of about 86,000 clones in the sample, 90% are singletons; the top ten hold approximately 3%. The sample consisted of peripheral blood, taken on day 0 of AZD1222 vaccination. The receptor source for this set is an adult in good health. CDR3s include the opening cysteine and the closing phenylalanine or tryptophan. D genes are given only for firm matches. For some rows the clone size is stated as once, few or many, or as a class when expanded; others skip it.

cdr3_nt	cdr3_aa	v_call	j_call	clone_size	d_call
TGTGCCAGCAGCCGGGAGAGGGGGACAGGGGGGACCTACGAGCAGTACTTC	CASSRERGTGGTYEQYF	TRBV11-2	TRBJ2-7	NA	TRBD1
TGTGCCAGCAGTCGGGGGACATCTGAGCAGTTCTTC	CASSRGTSEQFF	TRBV12-3/TRBV12-4	TRBJ2-1	NA	NA
TGCAGCGTGAAGACAGGGGAAGCTGAAGCTTTCTTT	CSVKTGEAEAFF	TRBV29-1	TRBJ1-1	NA	TRBD1
TGCGCCAGCAGCCAGGAGACTAGCGGGAGGAGATACATTCAGTACTTC	CASSQETSGRRYIQYF	TRBV4-1	TRBJ2-4	NA	TRBD2
TGTGCCAGCTCACCACTTGCTAGCGGGGGACCGAGCTCCTACAATGAGCAGTTCTTC	CASSPLASGGPSSYNEQFF	TRBV18	TRBJ2-1	NA	TRBD2
TGTGCCAGCATCATAGTGGAGAACACTGAAGCTTTCTTT	CASIIVENTEAFF	TRBV2	TRBJ1-1	NA	NA
TGTGCCAGCAGCAAAACAGGGGGCTCTGGAAACACCATATATTTT	CASSKTGGSGNTIYF	TRBV9	TRBJ1-3	NA	TRBD1
TGCAGCGCCAGCAGGTCGACACAAAACACCGGGGAGCTGTTTTTT	CSASRSTQNTGELFF	TRBV29-1	TRBJ2-2	NA	NA
TGTGCCAGCAGACCGACCGGGTATAATTCACCCCTCCACTTT	CASRPTGYNSPLHF	TRBV2	TRBJ1-6	NA	NA
TGTGCCAGCAGCTTGGGGGGAAGTGGGGCCAACGTCCTGACTTTC	CASSLGGSGANVLTF	TRBV5-5	TRBJ2-6	once	NA
TGTGCCAGCAGCGGAGCCCGCGGGAGGGGGAATGGGTCCTACGAGCAGTACTTC	CASSGARGRGNGSYEQYF	TRBV5-4	TRBJ2-7	NA	TRBD2
TGTGCCAGCAGTTTTGGGGACAGCGGACCGGGGGGCTACACCTTC	CASSFGDSGPGGYTF	TRBV27	TRBJ1-2	NA	TRBD1
TGTGCCAGCAGCTTAGAGAACGGGGGCCATGGCTACACCTTC	CASSLENGGHGYTF	TRBV11-2	TRBJ1-2	NA	NA